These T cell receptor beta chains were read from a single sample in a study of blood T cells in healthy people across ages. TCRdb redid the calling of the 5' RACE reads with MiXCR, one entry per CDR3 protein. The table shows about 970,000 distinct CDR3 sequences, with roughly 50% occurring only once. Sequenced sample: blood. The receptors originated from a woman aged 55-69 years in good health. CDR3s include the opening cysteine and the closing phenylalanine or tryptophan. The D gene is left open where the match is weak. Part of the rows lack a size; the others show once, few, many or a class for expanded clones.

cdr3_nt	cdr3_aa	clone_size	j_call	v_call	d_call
TGTGCCAGCCTCCGGGCAGATACGCAGTATTTT	CASLRADTQYF	few	TRBJ2-3	TRBV6-5	.
TGCGCCAGCAGCCAGACAGGGAGTGATGAGACCCAGTACTTC	CASSQTGSDETQYF	.	TRBJ2-5	TRBV5-1	TRBD1
TGCGCCAGCAGCCAAGCTAGCCTAATAGCCAAAAACATTCAGTACTTC	CASSQASLIAKNIQYF	few	TRBJ2-4	TRBV4-1	.
TGCAGTGCTCCTCCAATTACAGGGGGCGGGTATGGCTACACCTTC	CSAPPITGGGYGYTF	once	TRBJ1-2	TRBV20-1	TRBD1
TGTGCCAGCAGCTTGACCGACTATGGCTACACCTTC	CASSLTDYGYTF	many	TRBJ1-2	TRBV5-5	.
TGCAGCGCTGCCAGAACGGGAGGGTTGTACGAGCAGTACTTC	CSAARTGGLYEQYF	.	TRBJ2-7	TRBV29-1	TRBD2
TGCCAAAGTGGACTAGCAGGTTCAGATACGCAGTATTTT	CQSGLAGSDTQYF	few	TRBJ2-3	TRBV20-1	TRBD2
TGTGCCAGCAGTCTAGGGTACAGCCACTACGAGCAGTACTTC	CASSLGYSHYEQYF	few	TRBJ2-7	TRBV27	.
TGTGCCAGCAGTTTACGGGGGGGGACGGGAGATACGCAGTATTTT	CASSLRGGTGDTQYF	once	TRBJ2-3	TRBV12-3/TRBV12-4	TRBD2
TGCGCCAGCAGCCAAGACATCGACCAAGAGACCCAGTACTTC	CASSQDIDQETQYF	.	TRBJ2-5	TRBV4-1	.
TGTGCCAGCTCCGCCCGGACAGATGCTAATAACTCACCCCTCCACTTT	CASSARTDANNSPLHF	.	TRBJ1-6	TRBV18	.
TGTGCCAGCAGTTTCTACAGGGTTGAGGATACGCAGTATTTT	CASSFYRVEDTQYF	few	TRBJ2-3	TRBV14	.
TGTGCCAGCAGCGTCGGACTAGCGGGAGACTCCGAGCAGTACTTC	CASSVGLAGDSEQYF	few	TRBJ2-7	TRBV7-9	TRBD2
TGTGCCGGCCAGAAGACAGGGGGGACCACAGATACGCAGTATTTT	CAGQKTGGTTDTQYF	.	TRBJ2-3	TRBV2	TRBD1
TGTGCCAGCACAGATCCGGCTCGCTCCTGCAATGAGCAGTTCTTC	CASTDPARSCNEQFF	.	TRBJ2-1	TRBV27	.
TGTGCCACCAGCAGAGCCCGGGGGGCGGCTGCGGTAATTGAGACCCAGTACTTC	CATSRARGAAAVIETQYF	few	TRBJ2-5	TRBV15	.
TGCAGCGTTGACGGGGGGGGTACAGATACGCAGTATTTT	CSVDGGGTDTQYF	.	TRBJ2-3	TRBV29-1	TRBD2
TGTGCCAGCTCCAAGGGACAGGGCCTCCAAGAGACCCAGTACTTC	CASSKGQGLQETQYF	.	TRBJ2-5	TRBV12-3/TRBV12-4	TRBD1
TGTGCCTGGAGTGTACTACGGGCTGGCTACACCTTC	CAWSVLRAGYTF	.	TRBJ1-2	TRBV30	.
TGCAGTGCTTTCCCGGCTAGCGGCAACAATGAGCAGTTCTTC	CSAFPASGNNEQFF	few	TRBJ2-1	TRBV20-1	TRBD2
TGTGCCAGCCGGGACAGGGACACTGAAGCTTTCTTT	CASRDRDTEAFF	.	TRBJ1-1	TRBV28	TRBD1
TGTGCCAGCAGCCAGGACTTCACCCCGGGGACAGGGGTCAATGAGCAGTTCTTC	CASSQDFTPGTGVNEQFF	.	TRBJ2-1	TRBV4-2	TRBD1
TGCAGTGCTGGGGAGGAGAACTCCTACGAGCAGTACTTC	CSAGEENSYEQYF	.	TRBJ2-7	TRBV20-1	.
TGTGCCAGCAGCGCCTACAGGACCACAGATACGCAGTATTTT	CASSAYRTTDTQYF	.	TRBJ2-3	TRBV7-2	.
TGCGCCAGCAGCTTGGGGGGACAGATCTCCTACGAGCAGTACTTC	CASSLGGQISYEQYF	.	TRBJ2-7	TRBV5-1	TRBD1
TGTGCCAGCAGTTTTAGCGGGACACTTTACAATGAGCAGTTCTTC	CASSFSGTLYNEQFF	.	TRBJ2-1	TRBV12-3/TRBV12-4	TRBD2
TGCGCCAGCAGCTTACGGGAGGGCCCCTTAGCCAAAAACATTCAGTACTTC	CASSLREGPLAKNIQYF	.	TRBJ2-4	TRBV5-1	TRBD2
TGTGCCAGCAGCGCAGAGACTAGCCTCTCCTACAATGAGCAGTTCTTC	CASSAETSLSYNEQFF	.	TRBJ2-1	TRBV7-8	TRBD2
TGTGCCGTCGGGGACAGGGATAATTCACCCCTCCACTTT	CAVGDRDNSPLHF	once	TRBJ1-6	TRBV10-3	TRBD1
TGCAGCGTTGTGTCACAGGCGAACACCGGGGAGCTGTTTTTT	CSVVSQANTGELFF	.	TRBJ2-2	TRBV29-1	.
TGTGCCAGCAGCATCTGGACAGGGGCTCAGCCCCAGCATTTT	CASSIWTGAQPQHF	few	TRBJ1-5	TRBV5-6	TRBD1
TGTGCCAGCAGTTATGTGCGGTACCAAGAGACCCAGTACTTC	CASSYVRYQETQYF	.	TRBJ2-5	TRBV6-2/TRBV6-3	.
TGTGCCAGCACCATTAGCGGGCGGGGGGAGACCCAGTACTTC	CASTISGRGETQYF	.	TRBJ2-5	TRBV5-4	TRBD2
TGTGCCAGCAGCCAAGATCGAGCGGGAGGGGTGCAGTTCTTC	CASSQDRAGGVQFF	.	TRBJ2-1	TRBV3-1	TRBD2
TGTGCCAGCAGCTTAGTGAGAAGAGGCGAGACCCAGTACTTC	CASSLVRRGETQYF	.	TRBJ2-5	TRBV7-2	.
TGTGCCAGCAGTGGTGGAAAGAGCTCCTACAATGAGCAGTTCTTC	CASSGGKSSYNEQFF	.	TRBJ2-1	TRBV3-1	.
TGTGCCAGCAGTGTGGCAGGGTGGGGGGACCACAATGAGCAGTTCTTC	CASSVAGWGDHNEQFF	.	TRBJ2-1	TRBV28	.
TGTGCCAGCAGCCTACAGGAGAGGTGGAATTCACCCCTCCACTTT	CASSLQERWNSPLHF	.	TRBJ1-6	TRBV7-3	.
TGTGCCACCGACAGGGCTGGGGCCAACGTCCTGACTTTC	CATDRAGANVLTF	.	TRBJ2-6	TRBV10-3	TRBD1
TGTGCCAGCGAACGGCGAGGGACTAGCGGCACAGGTACGCAGTATTTT	CASERRGTSGTGTQYF	.	TRBJ2-3	TRBV3-1	TRBD2